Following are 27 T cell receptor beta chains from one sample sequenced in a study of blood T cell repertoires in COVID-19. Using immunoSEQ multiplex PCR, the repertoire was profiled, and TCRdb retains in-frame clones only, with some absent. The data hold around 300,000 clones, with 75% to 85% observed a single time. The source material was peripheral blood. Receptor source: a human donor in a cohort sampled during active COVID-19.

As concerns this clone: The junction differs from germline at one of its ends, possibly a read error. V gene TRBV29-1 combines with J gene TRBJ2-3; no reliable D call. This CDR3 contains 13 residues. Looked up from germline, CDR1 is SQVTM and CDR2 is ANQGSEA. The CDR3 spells CSVELYSIDTQYF. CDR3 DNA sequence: TGCAGCGTTGAATTGTACAGCATAGATACGCAGTATTTT.

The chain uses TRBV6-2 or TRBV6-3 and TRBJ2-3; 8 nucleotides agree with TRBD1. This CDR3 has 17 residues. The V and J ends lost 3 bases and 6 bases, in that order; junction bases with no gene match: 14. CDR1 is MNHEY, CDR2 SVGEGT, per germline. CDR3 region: CASSYLRTGRLGDTQYF. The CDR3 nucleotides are TGTGCCAGCAGTTATTTGAGGACAGGGCGGTTGGGGGATACGCAGTATTTT.

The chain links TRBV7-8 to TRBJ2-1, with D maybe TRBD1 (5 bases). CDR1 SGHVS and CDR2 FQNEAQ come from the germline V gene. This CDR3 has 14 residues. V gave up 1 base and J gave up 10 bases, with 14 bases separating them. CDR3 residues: CASSLVPGISEQFF. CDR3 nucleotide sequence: TGTGCCAGCAGCTTAGTTCCAGGGATCTCGGAGCAGTTCTTC.

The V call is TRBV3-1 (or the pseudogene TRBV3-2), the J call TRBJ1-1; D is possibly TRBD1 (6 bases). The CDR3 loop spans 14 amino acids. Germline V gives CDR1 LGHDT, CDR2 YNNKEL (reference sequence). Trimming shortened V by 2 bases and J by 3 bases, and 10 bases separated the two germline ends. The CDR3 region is CASSQTGRDTEAFF. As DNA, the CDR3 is TGTGCCAGCAGCCAAACAGGGAGGGACACTGAAGCTTTCTTT.

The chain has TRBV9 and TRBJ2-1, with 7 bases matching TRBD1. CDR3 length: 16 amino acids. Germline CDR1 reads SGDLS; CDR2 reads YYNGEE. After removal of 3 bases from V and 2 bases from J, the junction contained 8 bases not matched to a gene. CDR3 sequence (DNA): TGTGCCAGCAGCGCCGAGGGGACAGTAGCCTACAATGAGCAGTTCTTC. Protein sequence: CASSAEGTVAYNEQFF.

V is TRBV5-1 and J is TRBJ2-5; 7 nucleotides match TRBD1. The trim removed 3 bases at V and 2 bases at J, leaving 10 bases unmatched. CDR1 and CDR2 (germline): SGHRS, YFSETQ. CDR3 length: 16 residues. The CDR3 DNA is TGCGCCAGCAGCTCGACCCTCGGGACAGTACAAGAGACCCAGTACTTC. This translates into CASSSTLGTVQETQYF.

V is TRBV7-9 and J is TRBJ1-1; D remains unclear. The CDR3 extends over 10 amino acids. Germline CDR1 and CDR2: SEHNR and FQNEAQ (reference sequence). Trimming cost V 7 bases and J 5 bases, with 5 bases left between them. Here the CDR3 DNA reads TGTGCCAGCAAACTGACTGAAGCTTTCTTT. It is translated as CASKLTEAFF.

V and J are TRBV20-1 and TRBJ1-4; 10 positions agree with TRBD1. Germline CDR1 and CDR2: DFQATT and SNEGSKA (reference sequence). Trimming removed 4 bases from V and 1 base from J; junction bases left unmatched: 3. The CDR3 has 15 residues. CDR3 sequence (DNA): TGCAGTGCTACTGACAGGGGGCGAACTAATGAAAAACTGTTTTTT. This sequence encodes CSATDRGRTNEKLFF.

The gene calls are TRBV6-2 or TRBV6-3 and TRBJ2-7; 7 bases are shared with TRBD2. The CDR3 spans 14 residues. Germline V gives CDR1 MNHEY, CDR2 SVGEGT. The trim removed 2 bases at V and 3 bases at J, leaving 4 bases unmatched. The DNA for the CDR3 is TGTGCCAGCAGTTACGCGGCGGGGGTCTACGAGCAGTACTTC. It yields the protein CASSYAAGVYEQYF.

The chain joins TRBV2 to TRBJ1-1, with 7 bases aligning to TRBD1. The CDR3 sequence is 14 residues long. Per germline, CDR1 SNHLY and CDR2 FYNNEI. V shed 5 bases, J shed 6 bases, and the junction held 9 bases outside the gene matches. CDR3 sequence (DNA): TGTGCCAGCAGTCCGATCCCCGGGACAGCTGAAGCTTTCTTT. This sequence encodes CASSPIPGTAEAFF.

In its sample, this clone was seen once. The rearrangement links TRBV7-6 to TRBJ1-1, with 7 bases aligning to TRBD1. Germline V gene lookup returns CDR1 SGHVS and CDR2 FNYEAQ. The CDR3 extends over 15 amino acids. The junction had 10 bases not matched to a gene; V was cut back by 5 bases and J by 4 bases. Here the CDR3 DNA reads TGTGCCAGCAGCCCCGAGACAGGGCCGGGCACTGAAGCTTTCTTT. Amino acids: CASSPETGPGTEAFF.

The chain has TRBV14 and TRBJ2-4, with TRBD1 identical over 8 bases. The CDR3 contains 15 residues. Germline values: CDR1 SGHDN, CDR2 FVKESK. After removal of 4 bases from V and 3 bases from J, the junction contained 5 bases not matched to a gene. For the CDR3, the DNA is TGTGCCAGCAGCCGGACGACAGGGGTCAAAAACATTCAGTACTTC. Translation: CASSRTTGVKNIQYF.

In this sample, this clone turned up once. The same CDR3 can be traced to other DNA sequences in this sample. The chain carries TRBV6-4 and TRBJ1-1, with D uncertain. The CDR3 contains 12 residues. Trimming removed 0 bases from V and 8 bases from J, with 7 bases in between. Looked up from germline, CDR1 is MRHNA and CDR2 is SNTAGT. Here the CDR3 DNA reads TGTGCCAGCAGTGACTCGAGAGGGGAAGCTTTCTTT. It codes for CASSDSRGEAFF.

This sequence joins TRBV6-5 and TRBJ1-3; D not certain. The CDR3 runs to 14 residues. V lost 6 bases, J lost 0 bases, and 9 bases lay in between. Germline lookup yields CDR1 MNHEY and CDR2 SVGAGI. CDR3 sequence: CASREGYSGNTIYF. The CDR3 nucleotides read TGTGCCAGCAGAGAGGGTTACTCTGGAAACACCATATATTTT.

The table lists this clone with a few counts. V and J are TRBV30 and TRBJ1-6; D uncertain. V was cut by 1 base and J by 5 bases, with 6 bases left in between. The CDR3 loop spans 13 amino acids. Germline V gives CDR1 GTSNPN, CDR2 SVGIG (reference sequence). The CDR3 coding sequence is TGTGCCTGGAGTGAACAGAATAATTCACCCCTCCACTTT. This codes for CAWSEQNNSPLHF.

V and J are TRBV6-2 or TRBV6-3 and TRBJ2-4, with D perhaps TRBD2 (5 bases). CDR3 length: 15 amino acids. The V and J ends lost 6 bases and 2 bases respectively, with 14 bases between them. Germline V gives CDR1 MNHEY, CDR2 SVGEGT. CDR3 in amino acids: CASSQTGLSKNIQYF. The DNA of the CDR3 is TGTGCCAGCAGCCAGACGGGGTTGTCCAAAAACATTCAGTACTTC.

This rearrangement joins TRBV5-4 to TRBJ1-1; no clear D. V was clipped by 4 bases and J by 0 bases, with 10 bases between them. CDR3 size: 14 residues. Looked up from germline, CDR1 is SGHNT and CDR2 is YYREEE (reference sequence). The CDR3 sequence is CASSPRGVNTEAFF. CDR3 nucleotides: TGTGCCAGCAGCCCCCGCGGGGTGAACACTGAAGCTTTCTTT.

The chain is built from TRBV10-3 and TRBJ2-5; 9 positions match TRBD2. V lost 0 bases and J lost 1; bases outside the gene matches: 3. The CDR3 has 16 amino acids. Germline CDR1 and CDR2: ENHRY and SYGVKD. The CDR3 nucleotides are TGTGCCATCAGTGAGTCAGGCGGGGGGGGCCAAGAGACCCAGTACTTC. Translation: CAISESGGGGQETQYF.

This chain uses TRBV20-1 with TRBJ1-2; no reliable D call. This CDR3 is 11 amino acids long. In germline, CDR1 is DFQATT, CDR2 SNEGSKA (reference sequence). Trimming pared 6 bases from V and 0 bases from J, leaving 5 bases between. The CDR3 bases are TGCAGTGCCCCTACTAACTATGGCTACACCTTC. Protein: CSAPTNYGYTF.

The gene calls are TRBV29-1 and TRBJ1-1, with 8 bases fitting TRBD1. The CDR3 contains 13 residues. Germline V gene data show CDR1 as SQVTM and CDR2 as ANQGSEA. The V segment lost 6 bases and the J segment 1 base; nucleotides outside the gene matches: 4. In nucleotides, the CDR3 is TGCAGCGTGGCACAGGGGGAGAACACTGAAGCTTTCTTT. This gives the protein CSVAQGENTEAFF.

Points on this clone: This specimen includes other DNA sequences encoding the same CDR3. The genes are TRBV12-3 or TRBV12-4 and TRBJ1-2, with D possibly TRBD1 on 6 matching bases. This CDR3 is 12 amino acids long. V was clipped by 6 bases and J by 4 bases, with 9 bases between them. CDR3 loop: CASSLDSYGYTF. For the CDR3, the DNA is TGTGCCAGCAGCCTGGACAGCTATGGCTACACCTTC.

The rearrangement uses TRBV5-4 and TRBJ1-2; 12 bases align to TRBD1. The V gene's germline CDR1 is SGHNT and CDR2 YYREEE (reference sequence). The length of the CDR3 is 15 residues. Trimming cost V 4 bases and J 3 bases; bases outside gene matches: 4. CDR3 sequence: CASSQGQGADYGYTF. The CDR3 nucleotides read TGTGCCAGCAGCCAGGGACAGGGGGCGGACTATGGCTACACCTTC.

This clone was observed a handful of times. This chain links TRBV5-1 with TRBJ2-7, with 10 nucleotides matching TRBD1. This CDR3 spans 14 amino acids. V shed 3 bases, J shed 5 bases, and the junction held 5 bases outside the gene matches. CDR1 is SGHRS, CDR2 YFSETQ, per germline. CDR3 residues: CASSSRQGAHEQYF. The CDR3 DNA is TGCGCCAGCAGCTCAAGACAGGGGGCCCACGAGCAGTACTTC.

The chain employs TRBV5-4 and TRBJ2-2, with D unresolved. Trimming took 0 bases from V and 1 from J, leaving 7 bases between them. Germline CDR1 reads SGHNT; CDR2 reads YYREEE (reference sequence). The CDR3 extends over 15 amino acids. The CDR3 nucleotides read TGTGCCAGCAGCTTGGCCAGAGGGAACACCGGGGAGCTGTTTTTT. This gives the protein CASSLARGNTGELFF.

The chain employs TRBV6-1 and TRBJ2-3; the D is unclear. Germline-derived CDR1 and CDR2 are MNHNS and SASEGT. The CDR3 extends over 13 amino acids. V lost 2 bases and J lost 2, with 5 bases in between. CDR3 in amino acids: CASSEFITDTQYF. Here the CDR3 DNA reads TGTGCCAGCAGTGAATTCATCACAGATACGCAGTATTTT.

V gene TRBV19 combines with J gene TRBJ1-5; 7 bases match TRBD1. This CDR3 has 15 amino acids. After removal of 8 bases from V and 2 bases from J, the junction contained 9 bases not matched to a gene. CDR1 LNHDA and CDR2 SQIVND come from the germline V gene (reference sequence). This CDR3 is CASSLDRAGNQPQHF. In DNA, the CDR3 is TGTGCCAGTTCCCTCGACAGGGCCGGCAATCAGCCCCAGCATTTT.

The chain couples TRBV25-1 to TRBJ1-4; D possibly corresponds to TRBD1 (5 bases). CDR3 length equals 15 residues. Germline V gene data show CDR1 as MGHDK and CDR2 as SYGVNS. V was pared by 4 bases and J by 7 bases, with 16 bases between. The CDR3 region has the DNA TGTGCCAGCAGTGCTATACTGGGGCGGGGTGAAAAACTGTTTTTT. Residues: CASSAILGRGEKLFF.